A single TCR beta chain is shown here with its context. Its antigen is unidentified. The data were taken from a study of Ad26.COV2.S vaccination and SARS-CoV-2 variants. Turning to the study itself: Donor allocation was to the COV1001 Ad26.COV2.S trial arm. Regarding the study as a whole: It was vaccine recipients, not placebo recipients, who had the higher spike-specific TCR breadth. Considerable breadth of spike-specific CD8+ and CD4+ T cell responses has reportedly been documented following vaccination.

V was cut by 4 bases and J by 3 bases, with 13 bases left in between. There are 14 residues in the CDR3. CDR1 is SGDLS and CDR2 is YYNGEE in the germline V gene. Data came from immunoSEQ multiplex PCR; TCRdb stores just in-frame clones and leaves some out. Of fewer than 900,000 clones in the sample, more than 70% were seen once. Treatment indicated: over 15 received Ad26.COV2.S at low or high dose, single or two shots; several received placebo; per-sample allocation not given. The samples date from day 63 after the first vaccine or placebo injection. As its vector, the vaccine had Ad26, which expressed Wuhan-strain SARS-CoV-2 spike.

The sequencing used peripheral blood, collected in a trial of Ad26.COV2.S vaccine versus placebo. V is TRBV9 and J is TRBJ1-1, with D unresolved. This sequence was found in a person between 18 and 59 years old who received the Ad26.COV2.S COVID-19 vaccine or a placebo. The CDR3 here is CASSPRWRDTEAFF. In nucleotides, the CDR3 is TGTGCCAGCAGCCCCAGGTGGCGGGACACTGAAGCTTTCTTT.